Each of the 23 T cell receptor beta chains below was sequenced from the same sample in a study of vaccination and CD4 T cells after COVID-19. Their antigens are not known. Treatment of the sample: approximately 10-day PBMC culture with coronavirus spike peptide pools or control peptides (ViraFEST assay). Prior to the COVID-19 pandemic (2011-2018), the unexposed donor's CD4+ T cells were collected. Scientists ran DNA taken from cultured CD4+ T cells through the Oncomine TCR Beta short-read assay for sequencing. DNA came from CD4+ T cells after culture. TCRdb ran MiXCR on the PCR reads and lists one entry per CDR3 protein. The sample consists of some 10,000 distinct CDR3 sequences, about 36% of them appearing once. Sequenced input: CD4+ T cells from blood, cultured in vitro. These receptors were collected from a human donor in good health.

On this clonotype itself: Compared with germline, one end of the junction differs, possibly owing to a read error. The CDR3 region has the DNA TGCGCCAGCAGCCAATCTCCCGCTAGCCCCCAGTACTTC. Translated, it gives CASSQSPASPQYF. The genes are TRBV5-5 and TRBJ2-5; possibly TRBD2 for D (5 bases). The CDR3 is 13 residues long. Germline-derived CDR1 and CDR2 are SGHKS and YYEKEE (reference sequence).

This clonotype has just a few counts. This chain joins TRBV20-1 and TRBJ2-3, with D hard to call. Between the trimmed V and J ends, which lost 3 bases and 6 bases, there was a span of 13 bases. Germline CDR1 is DFQATT and CDR2 is SNEGSKA (reference sequence). The CDR3 contains 13 residues. CDR3 in amino acids: CSASSPGLDTQYF. The DNA for the CDR3 is TGCAGTGCTAGTTCCCCCGGGTTGGATACGCAGTATTTT.

This clonotype was seen a handful of times. The V and J genes are TRBV7-2 and TRBJ1-3, with a weak D call TRBD1 (5 bases). In germline, CDR1 is SGHTA, CDR2 FQGNSA. Trimming left V 4 bases short and J 4 bases short, with 8 bases between. CDR3 length equals 13 residues. The DNA for the CDR3 is TGTGCCAGCAGCTCGCGGACAGGAAACACCATATATTTT. Residues: CASSSRTGNTIYF.

This clonotype was seen only once. The chain has TRBV5-1 and TRBJ2-3; possibly TRBD1 for D (6 bases). The CDR3 runs 14 residues. The V and J ends lost 0 bases and 4 bases respectively, with 9 bases between them. The germline CDR1 and CDR2 sequences are SGHRS and YFSETQ. The CDR3, as DNA: TGCGCCAGCAGCTTGGACCCAGGGGCAGATACGCAGTATTTT. Translated, it gives CASSLDPGADTQYF.

V is TRBV7-2 and J is TRBJ1-2; the D gene is possibly TRBD1 (5 bases). CDR1 SGHTA and CDR2 FQGNSA come from the germline V gene. There are 15 residues in the CDR3. The V end lost 2 bases, the J end lost 8 bases, and 18 bases lay between the germline ends. CDR3 sequence reads: CASSLRFGARVGYTF. CDR3 in DNA: TGTGCCAGCAGCTTAAGGTTTGGGGCGCGTGTAGGCTACACCTTC.

The V and J genes are TRBV30 and TRBJ1-5; D is undetermined. The germline V and J ends were trimmed by 0 bases and 6 bases, with 9 bases remaining between them. The CDR3 spans 13 residues. Germline assignment: CDR1 GTSNPN and CDR2 SVGIG (reference sequence). CDR3 amino acids: CAWSVGVSQPQHF. As DNA, the CDR3 is TGTGCCTGGAGTGTAGGCGTGTCTCAGCCCCAGCATTTT. Variable domain in full (rest from reference TRBV30 and TRBJ1-5): SQTIHQWPATLVQPVGSPLSLECTVEGTSNPNLYWYRQAAGRGLQLLFYSVGIGQISSEVPQNLSASRPQDRQFILSSKKLLLSDSGFYLCAWSVGVSQPQHFGDGTRLSIL.

V is TRBV9 and J is TRBJ1-2; D unresolved. CDR1 and CDR2 from the germline V gene are SGDLS and YYNGEE. With 0 bases removed from V and 6 bases from J, the gap between germline ends came to 9 bases. The CDR3 has 13 residues. Written as DNA, the CDR3 is TGTGCCAGCAGCGTAGGGCCGTTGGATGGCTACACCTTC. Protein sequence: CASSVGPLDGYTF.

This clonotype was observed a handful of times. The chain couples TRBV20-1 to TRBJ1-5; 8 nucleotides line up with TRBD1. Germline CDR1 reads DFQATT; CDR2 reads SNEGSKA (reference sequence). CDR3 length equals 15 residues. Trimming took 4 bases from V and 1 from J; bases not matched to a gene: 6. The CDR3: CSATRRTGSNQPQHF. Here the CDR3 DNA reads TGCAGTGCTACAAGACGGACAGGGAGCAATCAGCCCCAGCATTTT.

This clonotype was detected only once. This chain connects TRBV5-1 to TRBJ1-1, with a weak D call TRBD1 (6 bases). Germline values: CDR1 SGHRS, CDR2 YFSETQ. The length of the CDR3 is 13 residues. V gave up 1 base and J gave up 10 bases, with 14 bases separating them. CDR3 in amino acids: CASSLRGANSAFF. CDR3 nucleotides: TGCGCCAGCAGCTTGCGGGGGGCGAATTCAGCTTTCTTT.

This sequence joins TRBV6-1 and TRBJ1-5; the D is unclear. This CDR3 has 15 amino acids. Trimming shortened V by 6 bases and J by 6 bases, and 18 bases separated the two germline ends. Germline loops: CDR1 MNHNS, CDR2 SASEGT. The CDR3 DNA follows: TGTGCCAGCAGACCACGGGATACGCTGGGTCAGCCCCAGCATTTT. Protein: CASRPRDTLGQPQHF.

The table lists this clonotype with a few counts. The V gene is TRBV7-2, the J gene TRBJ1-6; D uncertain. Trimming pared 3 bases from V and 12 bases from J, leaving 9 bases between. Germline V gives CDR1 SGHTA, CDR2 FQGNSA. The CDR3 totals 12 residues. The CDR3 region has the DNA TGTGCCAGCAGCTTTCCCATTCGACCCCTCCACTTT. This codes for CASSFPIRPLHF.

The V call is TRBV7-2, the J call TRBJ2-7, with D tentatively TRBD1 (6 bases). This CDR3 spans 15 amino acids. Looked up from germline, CDR1 is SGHTA and CDR2 is FQGNSA. The ends were cut back, 1 base at V and 4 bases at J, with 14 bases in the middle. Written as DNA, the CDR3 is TGTGCCAGCAGCTTAGGCAGGGGCGAGAAGTACGAGCAGTACTTC. This sequence encodes CASSLGRGEKYEQYF.

V is TRBV6-4 and J is TRBJ2-3; D is perhaps TRBD1 (6 bases). This CDR3 has 15 residues. Deletions cut 3 bases from V and 2 bases from J, with 12 bases between. CDR1 and CDR2 from the germline V gene are MRHNA and SNTAGT. This CDR3 reads CASSEEDSSTDTQYF. In nucleotides, the CDR3 is TGTGCCAGCAGTGAAGAGGACAGTTCCACAGATACGCAGTATTTT.

V is TRBV7-2 and J is TRBJ2-3; D unclear. Germline loops: CDR1 SGHTA, CDR2 FQGNSA. Trimming shortened V by 6 bases and J by 6 bases, and 13 bases separated the two germline ends. CDR3 length equals 13 residues. The chain's CDR3 is CASSTTGWDTQYF. CDR3 nucleotides: TGTGCCAGCAGTACCACTGGCTGGGATACGCAGTATTTT.

The chain is built from TRBV4-2 and TRBJ2-5; 14 positions match TRBD2. The CDR3 contains 17 residues. V lost 4 bases and J lost 5; bases outside the gene matches: 9. Germline lookup yields CDR1 LGHNA and CDR2 YNFKEQ. The CDR3, as DNA: TGTGCCAGCAGCCTCGCCGGGACTAGCGGGAGAGGGGAGACCCAGTACTTC. Protein sequence: CASSLAGTSGRGETQYF.

V and J are TRBV12-3 or TRBV12-4 and TRBJ2-5, with 7 nucleotides matching TRBD1. V lost 4 bases and J lost 4; bases outside the gene matches: 3. CDR3 size: 13 residues. The CDR3 loop is CASSSTGRETQYF. The CDR3, as DNA: TGTGCCAGCAGTTCGACAGGGCGAGAGACCCAGTACTTC.

This chain joins TRBV25-1 and TRBJ1-6; no clear D gene. The germline gives CDR1 MGHDK, CDR2 SYGVNS. The CDR3 totals 13 residues. The V end lost 2 bases, the J end lost 6 bases, and 5 bases lay between the germline ends. As DNA, the CDR3 is TGTGCCAGCAGTGAAGAAGGTAATTCACCCCTCCACTTT. This translates into CASSEEGNSPLHF.

This chain uses TRBV28 with TRBJ1-2; D is possibly TRBD1 (5 bases). Per the germline V gene, CDR1 is MDHEN and CDR2 is SYDVKM. Trimming pared 6 bases from V and 8 bases from J, leaving 13 bases between. CDR3 length: 12 amino acids. The CDR3 region is CASSPPGIGYTF. The CDR3 DNA reads TGTGCCAGCAGCCCACCAGGGATAGGCTACACCTTC.

The CDR3 loop reads CASSPLTGLAATEQFF. The CDR3 DNA sequence: TGTGCCAGCAGCCCACTGACGGGACTAGCAGCCACCGAGCAGTTCTTC. The V gene is TRBV7-6, the J gene TRBJ2-1; 9 nucleotides line up with TRBD2. CDR1 SGHVS and CDR2 FNYEAQ come from the germline V gene. Trimming removed 5 bases from V and 10 bases from J; junction bases left unmatched: 15. The CDR3 sequence is 16 residues long.

This clonotype was seen a few times. The chain carries TRBV25-1 and TRBJ1-5; a weak D match, TRBD1 (6 bases). Germline CDR1 MGHDK, CDR2 SYGVNS. The CDR3 consists of 14 residues. V was cut by 4 bases and J by 5 bases, with 12 bases left in between. CDR3 in DNA: TGTGCCAGCAGTGGAATTGGGGGCGATCAGCCCCAGCATTTT. This sequence encodes CASSGIGGDQPQHF. The full variable domain, rest sourced from reference TRBV25-1 and TRBJ1-5, is EADIYQTPRYLVIGTGKKITLECSQTMGHDKMYWYQQDPGMELHLIHYSYGVNSTEKGDLSSESTVSRIRTEHFPLTLESARPSHTSQYLCASSGIGGDQPQHFGDGTRLSIL.

The chain is built from TRBV7-2 and TRBJ2-1, with 8 nucleotides matching TRBD2. Trimming at V came to 1 base and at J to 2 bases, leaving 1 base not matched to a gene. The CDR3 covers 15 residues. Germline-derived CDR1 and CDR2 are SGHTA and FQGNSA. The CDR3 here is CASSLGSGTYNEQFF. The CDR3 nucleotides are TGTGCCAGCAGCTTAGGTAGCGGGACCTACAATGAGCAGTTCTTC. The complete variable domain, with remaining parts taken from reference TRBV7-2 and TRBJ2-1, reads GAGVSQSPSNKVTEKGKDVELRCDPISGHTALYWYRQSLGQGLEFLIYFQGNSAPDKSGLPSDRFSAERTGGSVSTLTIQRTQQEDSAVYLCASSLGSGTYNEQFFGPGTRLTVL.

The genes are TRBV7-3 and TRBJ1-2; TRBD1 agrees at 12 bases. The germline CDR1 and CDR2 sequences are SGHTA and FQGTGA. There are 14 residues in the CDR3. Germline trimming cut 5 bases from V and 7 bases from J; bases unmatched to any gene: 5. The CDR3 sequence is CASSPGTGGSGYTF. Written as DNA, the CDR3 is TGTGCCAGCAGCCCCGGGACAGGGGGCAGTGGCTACACCTTC.

The J gene is TRBJ2-7, the V gene TRBV6-5; 7 bases are shared with TRBD2. Losses at the gene ends were 0 bases for V and 0 bases for J; bases not matched to a gene: 5. The CDR3 spans 16 residues. The germline gives CDR1 MNHEY, CDR2 SVGAGI. CDR3 nucleotide sequence: TGTGCCAGCAGTTACTCTGGGGGAGGGCCCTCCTACGAGCAGTACTTC. Translating gives CASSYSGGGPSYEQYF.